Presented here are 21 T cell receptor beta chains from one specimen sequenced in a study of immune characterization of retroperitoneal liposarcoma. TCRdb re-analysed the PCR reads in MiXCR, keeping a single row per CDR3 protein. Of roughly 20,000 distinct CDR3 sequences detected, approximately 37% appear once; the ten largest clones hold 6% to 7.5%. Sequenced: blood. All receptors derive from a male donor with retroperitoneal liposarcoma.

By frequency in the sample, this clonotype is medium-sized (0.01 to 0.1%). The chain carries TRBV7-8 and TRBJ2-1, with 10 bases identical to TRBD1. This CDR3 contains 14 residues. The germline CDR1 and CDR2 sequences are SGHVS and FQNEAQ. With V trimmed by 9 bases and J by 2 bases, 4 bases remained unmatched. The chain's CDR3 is CASQTGGAYNEQFF. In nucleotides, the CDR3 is TGTGCCAGTCAGACAGGGGGCGCCTACAATGAGCAGTTCTTC.

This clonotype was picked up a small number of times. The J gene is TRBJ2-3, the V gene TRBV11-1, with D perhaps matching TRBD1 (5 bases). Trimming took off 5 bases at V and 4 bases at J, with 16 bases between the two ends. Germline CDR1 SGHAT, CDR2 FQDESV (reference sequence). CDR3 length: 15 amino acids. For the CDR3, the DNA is TGTGCCAGCAGCCGAAGGGGCAACGAGGCAGATACGCAGTATTTT. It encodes CASSRRGNEADTQYF.

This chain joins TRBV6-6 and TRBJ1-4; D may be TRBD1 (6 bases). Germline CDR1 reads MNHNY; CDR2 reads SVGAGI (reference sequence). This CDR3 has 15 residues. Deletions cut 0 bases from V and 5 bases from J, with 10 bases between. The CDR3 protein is CASSYSRGGNEKLFF. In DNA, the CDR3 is TGTGCCAGCAGTTACTCGAGAGGGGGAAATGAAAAACTGTTTTTT.

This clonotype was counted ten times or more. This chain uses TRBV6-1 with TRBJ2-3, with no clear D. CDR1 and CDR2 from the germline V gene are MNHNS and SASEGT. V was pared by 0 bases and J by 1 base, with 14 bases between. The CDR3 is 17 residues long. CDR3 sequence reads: CASSEAAPGQGTDTQYF. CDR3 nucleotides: TGTGCCAGCAGTGAAGCGGCACCCGGGCAGGGCACAGATACGCAGTATTTT.

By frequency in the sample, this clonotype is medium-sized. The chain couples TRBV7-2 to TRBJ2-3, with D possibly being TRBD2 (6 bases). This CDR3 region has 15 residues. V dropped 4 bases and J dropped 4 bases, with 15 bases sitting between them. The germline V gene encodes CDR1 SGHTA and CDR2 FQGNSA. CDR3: CASSSGGVRADTQYF. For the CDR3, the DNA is TGTGCCAGCAGCTCCGGCGGGGTTCGGGCAGATACGCAGTATTTT.

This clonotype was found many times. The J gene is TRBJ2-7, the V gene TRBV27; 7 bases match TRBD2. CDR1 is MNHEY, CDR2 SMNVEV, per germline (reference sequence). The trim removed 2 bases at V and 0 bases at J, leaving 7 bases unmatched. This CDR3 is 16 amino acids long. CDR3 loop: CASSLVSRGSSYEQYF. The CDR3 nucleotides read TGTGCCAGCAGTTTAGTGTCTCGCGGGAGCTCCTACGAGCAGTACTTC.

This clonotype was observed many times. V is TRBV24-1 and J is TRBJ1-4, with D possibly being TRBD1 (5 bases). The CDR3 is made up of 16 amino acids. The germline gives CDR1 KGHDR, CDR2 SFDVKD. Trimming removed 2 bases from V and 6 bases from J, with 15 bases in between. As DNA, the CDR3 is TGTGCCACCAGTGATTCCGACCAGGGCGAGCATGAAAAACTGTTTTTT. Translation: CATSDSDQGEHEKLFF.

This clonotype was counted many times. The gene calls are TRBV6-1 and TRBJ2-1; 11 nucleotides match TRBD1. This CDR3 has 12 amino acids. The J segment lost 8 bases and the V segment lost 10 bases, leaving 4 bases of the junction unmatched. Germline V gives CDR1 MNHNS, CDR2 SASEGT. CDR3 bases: TGTGCCACCGCGGACAGGGGGCATGAGCAGTTCTTC. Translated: CATADRGHEQFF.

CDR3 nucleotides: TGTGCCAGCAGGGGAAACCTCCAGGGGGCTAACACTGAAGCTTTCTTT. It yields the protein CASRGNLQGANTEAFF. V usage is TRBV6-1 and J usage is TRBJ1-1; 8 positions match TRBD1. V was clipped by 6 bases and J by 2 bases; unmatched bases: 11. Looked up from germline, CDR1 is MNHNS and CDR2 is SASEGT. The CDR3 covers 16 residues.

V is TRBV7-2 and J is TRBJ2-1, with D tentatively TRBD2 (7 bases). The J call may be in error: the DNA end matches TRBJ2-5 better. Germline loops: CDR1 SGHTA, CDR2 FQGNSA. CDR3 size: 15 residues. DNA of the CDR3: TGTGCCAGCAGCTTAGCGGGGGGGGCCCAAGAGACCCAGTACTTC. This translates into CASSLAGGAQETQYF.

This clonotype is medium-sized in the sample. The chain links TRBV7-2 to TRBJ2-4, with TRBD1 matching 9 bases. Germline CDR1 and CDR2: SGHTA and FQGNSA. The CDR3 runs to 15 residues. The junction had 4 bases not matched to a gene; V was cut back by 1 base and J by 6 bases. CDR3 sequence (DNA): TGTGCCAGCAGCTTAGGGGGACAGGGCTTAAACATTCAGTACTTC. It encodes CASSLGGQGLNIQYF.

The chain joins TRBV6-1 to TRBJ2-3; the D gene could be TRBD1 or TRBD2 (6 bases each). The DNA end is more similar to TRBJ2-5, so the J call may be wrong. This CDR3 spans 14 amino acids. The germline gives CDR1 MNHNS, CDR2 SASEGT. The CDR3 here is CASSSGVLQGTQYF. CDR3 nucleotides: TGTGCCAGCAGCTCGGGGGTCCTACAGGGGACCCAGTACTTC.

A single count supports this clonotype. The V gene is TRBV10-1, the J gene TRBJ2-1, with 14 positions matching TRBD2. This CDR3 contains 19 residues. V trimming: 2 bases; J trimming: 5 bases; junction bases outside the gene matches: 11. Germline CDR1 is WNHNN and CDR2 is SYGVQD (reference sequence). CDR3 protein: CASSEGGLGLAGEDNEQFF. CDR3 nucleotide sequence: TGCGCCAGCAGTGAGGGAGGCCTGGGACTAGCGGGAGAAGACAATGAGCAGTTCTTC.

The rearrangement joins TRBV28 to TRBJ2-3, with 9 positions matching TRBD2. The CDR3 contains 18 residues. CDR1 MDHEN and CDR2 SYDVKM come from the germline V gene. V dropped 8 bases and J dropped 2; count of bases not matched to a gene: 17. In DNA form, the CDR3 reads TGTGCCAGCCCCCCTGGGGCGGGAGGGCCCGATGTCACAGATACGCAGTATTTT. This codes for CASPPGAGGPDVTDTQYF.

The CDR3, as DNA: TGTGCCAGCAGGGTGGTTGGCGATGAGCAGTACTTC. Encoded protein: CASRVVGDEQYF. The chain links TRBV6-2 or TRBV6-3 to TRBJ2-5; D gene uncertain. This CDR3 is 12 amino acids long. Germline CDR1 and CDR2: MNHEY and SVGEGT. The V and J ends lost 6 bases and 11 bases respectively, with 16 bases between them.

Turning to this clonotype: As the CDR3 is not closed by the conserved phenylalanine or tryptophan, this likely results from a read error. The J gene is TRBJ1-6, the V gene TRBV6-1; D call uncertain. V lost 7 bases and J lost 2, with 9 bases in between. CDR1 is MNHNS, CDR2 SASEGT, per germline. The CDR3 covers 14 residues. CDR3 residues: CASNAGPYNSPLHL. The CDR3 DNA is TGTGCCAGCAACGCCGGGCCCTATAATTCACCCCTCCACTTG.

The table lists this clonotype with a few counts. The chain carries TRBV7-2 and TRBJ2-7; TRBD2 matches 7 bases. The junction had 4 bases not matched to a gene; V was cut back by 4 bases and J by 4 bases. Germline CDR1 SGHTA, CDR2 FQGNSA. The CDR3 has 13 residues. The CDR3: CASSSPGGYEQYF. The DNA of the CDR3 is TGTGCCAGCAGCTCCCCGGGGGGTTACGAGCAGTACTTC.

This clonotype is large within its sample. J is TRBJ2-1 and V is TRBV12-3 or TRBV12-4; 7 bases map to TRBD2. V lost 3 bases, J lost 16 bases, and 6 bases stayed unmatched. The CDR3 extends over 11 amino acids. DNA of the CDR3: TGTGCCAGCAGTTTCGGGACTACCCCCTTCTTC. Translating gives CASSFGTTPFF.

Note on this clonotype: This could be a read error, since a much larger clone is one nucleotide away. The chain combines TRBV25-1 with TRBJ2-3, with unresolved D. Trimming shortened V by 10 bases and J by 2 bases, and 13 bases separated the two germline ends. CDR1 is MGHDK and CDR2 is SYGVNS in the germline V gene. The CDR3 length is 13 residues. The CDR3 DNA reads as TGTGCCAACAGAATTAGCCCCACAGATACGCAGTATTTT. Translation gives CANRISPTDTQYF.

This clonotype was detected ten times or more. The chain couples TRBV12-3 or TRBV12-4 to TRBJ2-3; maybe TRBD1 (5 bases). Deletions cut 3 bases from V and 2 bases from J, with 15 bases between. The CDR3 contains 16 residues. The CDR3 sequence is CASSFRTTVFTDTQYF. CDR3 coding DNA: TGTGCCAGCAGTTTTCGCACGACAGTTTTCACAGATACGCAGTATTTT.

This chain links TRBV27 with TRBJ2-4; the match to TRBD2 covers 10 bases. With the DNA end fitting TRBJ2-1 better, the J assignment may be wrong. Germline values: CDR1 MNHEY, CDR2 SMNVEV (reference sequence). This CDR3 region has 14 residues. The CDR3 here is CASSSGSLWNEQFF. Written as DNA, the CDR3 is TGTGCCAGCTCTAGCGGGAGCCTTTGGAATGAGCAGTTCTTC.